This TCR beta chain was profiled in a study of PD-L1 blockade in urothelial cancer. Study background: From 2014, patients received atezolizumab, given as 1,200 mg intravenously every 3 weeks.

Documented time point: pretreatment peripheral blood. Regarding this clone: Its antigen is currently unknown.

TCRdb's table, derived via immunoSEQ multiplex PCR, lists solely in-frame clones and lacks some. The sample carries almost 90,000 clones, over 80% recorded once. Study findings and constraints: For durable-benefit patients, tumor-associated blood clones expanded more at 3 weeks.

CDR3 length equals 14 residues. V lost 5 bases and J 4 bases, leaving 15 bases between the germline ends. CDR1 and CDR2 (germline): MNHNS, SASEGT. The source of this sequence is a man aged 55 to 70 with urothelial cancer. This chain uses TRBV6-1 with TRBJ2-7; D is perhaps TRBD1 (6 bases). The specimen was PBMCs, collected around atezolizumab (anti-PD-L1) treatment. CDR3 DNA sequence: TGTGCCAGCAGTCCGATGGGGGCGCAGTACGAGCAGTACTTC. It encodes CASSPMGAQYEQYF.